This T cell receptor beta chain came from a study of shared clonotypes between healthy human individuals. Turning to the study itself: The study drew on a couple of women and a few men aged 18 to 49 as donors.

Trimming took 3 bases from V and 6 from J, leaving 18 bases between them. The CDR3 loop spans 16 amino acids. The germline V gene encodes CDR1 KGHSH and CDR2 LQKENI. The repertoire was sequenced with immunoSEQ multiplex PCR; TCRdb's copy has only in-frame clones and lacks some. The profile shows roughly 2 million clones, around 95% of them singletons. The sequencing input was naive CD4+ T cells sorted from blood. The subset: CD45RA+ positively selected. This TCR was recovered from a man younger than 35 in good health. The chain joins TRBV18 to TRBJ1-5; no definite D call. In DNA, the CDR3 is TGTGCCAGCTCACCCTCCTTAGGACCCGGAGGTCAGCCCCAGCATTTT. Translating gives CASSPSLGPGGQPQHF.